This T cell receptor beta chain came from a study of T cell repertoires in cytomegalovirus infection. Via MiXCR, TCRdb re-called the reads, giving one row per CDR3 protein. The data show around 280,000 distinct CDR3 sequences, approximately 10% seen once. This clonotype has more than one count but fewer than ten. The CDR3 is made up of 16 amino acids. Germline CDR1 ENHRY, CDR2 SYGVKD. V lost 4 bases and J lost 4; bases outside the gene matches: 9. The sample consisted of PBMCs. The chain is built from TRBV10-3 and TRBJ2-2, with TRBD2 matching over 7 bases. The source is a human donor in good health (CMV status not recorded). Some clones in this sample may be carry-over from other donors' samples. The chain's CDR3 is CAISAGEGRGTGELFF. Here the CDR3 DNA reads TGTGCCATCAGTGCCGGGGAGGGCCGGGGCACCGGGGAGCTGTTTTTT.